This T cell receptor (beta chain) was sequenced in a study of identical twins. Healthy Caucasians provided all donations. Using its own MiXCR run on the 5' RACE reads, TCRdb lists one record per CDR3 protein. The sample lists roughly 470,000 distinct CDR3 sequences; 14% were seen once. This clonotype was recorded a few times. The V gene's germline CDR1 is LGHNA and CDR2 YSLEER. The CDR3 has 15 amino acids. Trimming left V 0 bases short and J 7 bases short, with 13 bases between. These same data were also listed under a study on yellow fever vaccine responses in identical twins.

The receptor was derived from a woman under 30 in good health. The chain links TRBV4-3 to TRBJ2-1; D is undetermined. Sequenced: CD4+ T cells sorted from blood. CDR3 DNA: TGCGCCAGCAGCCAAGACTACGCGCCCGGGAATGAGCAGTTCTTC. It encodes CASSQDYAPGNEQFF.